This T cell receptor beta chain was recovered during a study of T-cell reconstitution after alpha-beta-depleted transplantation in children. Researchers prepared the TCRbeta library using unique molecular identifiers, the study reports. TCRdb analysed the PCR reads with MiXCR anew, one entry per CDR3 protein. The data contain 200,000 to 300,000 distinct CDR3 sequences, around 13% of them singletons. This clonotype occurred many times. Trimming removed 4 bases from V and 5 bases from J, with 15 bases in between. The CDR3 contains 14 residues. Germline CDR1 reads SGHNT; CDR2 reads YYREEE (reference sequence).

The receptor's source is a human donor who donated a stem cell graft to a child with acute lymphoblastic leukemia. Source: PBMCs from the stem cell graft donor, taken from the stem cell graft. The gene calls are TRBV5-4 and TRBJ1-1; perhaps TRBD1 as D (5 bases). CDR3 sequence: CASSKGLEGTEAFF. For the CDR3, the DNA is TGTGCCAGCAGCAAGGGGCTTGAAGGGACTGAAGCTTTCTTT.